Below are 23 T cell receptor beta chains sequenced from a single sample in a study of OX40 agonist ivuxolimab in advanced cancers. The protocol was immunoSEQ multiplex PCR, while the TCRdb copy is restricted to in-frame clones and leaves out a portion. The data hold more than 60,000 clones, with approximately 90% observed a single time. Sample: CD4+ or CD8+ T cells sorted from blood, taken in a trial of the OX40 agonist ivuxolimab. The receptors were gathered from an adult with an advanced solid tumor such as melanoma, head and neck, liver or kidney cancer.

The genes are TRBV7-9 and TRBJ2-1; possibly TRBD2 for D (7 bases). CDR1 is SEHNR and CDR2 is FQNEAQ in the germline V gene (reference sequence). The CDR3 has 18 residues. V was shortened by 5 bases and J by 0 bases, with 20 bases between the two germline ends. CDR3 sequence: CASSLRGGGHSSYNEQFF. The DNA of the CDR3 is TGTGCCAGCAGCCTTCGGGGCGGGGGCCATTCCTCCTACAATGAGCAGTTCTTC. The variable domain in full, with the rest retrieved from reference TRBV7-9 and TRBJ2-1, is DTGVSQNPRHKITKRGQNVTFRCDPISEHNRLYWYRQTLGQGPEFLTYFQNEAQLEKSRLLSDRFSAERPKGSFSTLEIQRTEQGDSAMYLCASSLRGGGHSSYNEQFFGPGTRLTVL.

This clone has a single count. J is TRBJ1-5 and V is TRBV7-2, with 8 bases lining up with TRBD1. V was clipped by 3 bases and J by 3 bases; unmatched bases: 4. Germline V gene sequence: CDR1 SGHTA, CDR2 FQGNSA. The CDR3 runs to 15 residues. Here the CDR3 DNA reads TGTGCCAGCAGCTTCGGACAGGGCACCAATCAGCCCCAGCATTTT. This sequence encodes CASSFGQGTNQPQHF.

This clone occurred once. For the CDR3, the DNA is TGCGCCAGCAGCCGAACTAGCGGGGACGTCGGGGAGCTGTTTTTT. Its protein product is CASSRTSGDVGELFF. V gene TRBV5-1 combines with J gene TRBJ2-2; the match to TRBD2 covers 10 bases. From germline, CDR1 is SGHRS and CDR2 YFSETQ. The CDR3 spans 15 residues. Trimming cost V 4 bases and J 7 bases; bases outside gene matches: 7.

V and J are TRBV18 and TRBJ1-5; no clear D gene. Trimming removed 5 bases at V and 4 bases at J, with 6 bases between. CDR1 KGHSH and CDR2 LQKENI come from the germline V gene. This CDR3 is built from 12 residues. The CDR3 DNA follows: TGTGCCAGCTCAGTTGGAAATCAGCCCCAGCATTTT. Amino acids: CASSVGNQPQHF.

The chain employs TRBV19 and TRBJ2-4, with D possibly being TRBD2 (6 bases). This CDR3 comprises 15 residues. In germline, CDR1 is LNHDA, CDR2 SQIVND (reference sequence). The ends were cut back, 4 bases at V and 4 bases at J, with 14 bases in the middle. CDR3 in DNA: TGTGCCAGTAGTAGAGAGGGACTGCCAAAAAACATTCAGTACTTC. Protein product: CASSREGLPKNIQYF.

The rearrangement links TRBV19 to TRBJ1-1; TRBD1 agrees at 7 bases. The V gene's germline CDR1 is LNHDA and CDR2 SQIVND (reference sequence). This CDR3 has 21 residues. J lost 2 bases, V lost 7 bases, and 28 bases had no gene match. In DNA form, the CDR3 reads TGTGCCAGTACCCTTAGGAGCGCCAGGGACACAGCAGGGGGGGTTAACACTGAAGCTTTCTTT. This sequence encodes CASTLRSARDTAGGVNTEAFF.

This sequence joins TRBV19 and TRBJ2-1; D possibly matches TRBD1 or TRBD2 (5 bases each). This CDR3 is 17 amino acids long. The V gene's germline CDR1 is LNHDA and CDR2 SQIVND (reference sequence). Trimming took 1 base from V and 5 from J, leaving 18 bases between them. CDR3 protein: CASSIGPPWGRDNEQFF. CDR3 DNA: TGTGCCAGTAGTATAGGCCCCCCGTGGGGACGAGACAATGAGCAGTTCTTC.

The chain is built from TRBV7-9 and TRBJ2-3, with unresolved D. V lost 1 base and J 0 bases, leaving 8 bases between the germline ends. The CDR3 is 15 amino acids. Germline loops: CDR1 SEHNR, CDR2 FQNEAQ (reference sequence). CDR3 DNA: TGTGCCAGCAGCTTAGGAAGGCACAGCACAGATACGCAGTATTTT. Amino acid sequence: CASSLGRHSTDTQYF.

The chain joins TRBV5-6 to TRBJ2-7; TRBD1 matches 9 bases. With 2 bases clipped from V and 2 bases from J, the junction kept 2 bases outside the gene matches. Germline V lookup: CDR1 SGHDT, CDR2 YYEEEE. The CDR3 contains 14 residues. The CDR3 nucleotides read TGTGCCAGCAGCTTAACAGGGGGCACCTACGAGCAGTACTTC. Amino acid sequence: CASSLTGGTYEQYF.

V gene TRBV27 combines with J gene TRBJ2-7; D may be TRBD1 (5 bases). CDR1 and CDR2 from the germline V gene are MNHEY and SMNVEV (reference sequence). The CDR3 runs 14 residues. Trimming removed 3 bases from V and 2 bases from J, with 11 bases in between. In nucleotides, the CDR3 is TGTGCCAGCAGTTTTCCAGGGCCTCCCTACGAGCAGTACTTC. Translation gives CASSFPGPPYEQYF.

Remarks on this clone: This same CDR3 is encoded by further DNA sequences in the sample. This chain connects TRBV18 to TRBJ1-6; TRBD1 is a possible D gene (6 bases). Germline CDR1 is KGHSH and CDR2 is LQKENI. CDR3 length: 15 amino acids. Between the trimmed V and J ends, which lost 4 bases and 1 base, there was a span of 8 bases. CDR3 region: CASSLQGSYNSPLHF. The DNA of the CDR3 is TGTGCCAGCTCACTACAGGGATCCTATAATTCACCCCTCCACTTT.

The chain links TRBV6-1 to TRBJ1-2; 10 bases are shared with TRBD1. The CDR3 loop spans 16 amino acids. The junction had 9 bases not matched to a gene; V was cut back by 4 bases and J by 4 bases. From germline, CDR1 is MNHNS and CDR2 SASEGT. CDR3 protein: CASSVGQGFSSYGYTF. CDR3 DNA sequence: TGTGCCAGCAGTGTGGGACAGGGGTTCTCCTCCTATGGCTACACCTTC.

The chain carries TRBV29-1 and TRBJ1-2, with a tentative D call TRBD1 (5 bases). This CDR3 is 13 amino acids long. Germline CDR1 reads SQVTM; CDR2 reads ANQGSEA. Between the trimmed V and J ends, which lost 6 bases and 5 bases, there was a span of 16 bases. CDR3 sequence reads: CSVEKGPRYGYTF. CDR3 in DNA: TGCAGCGTGGAAAAGGGACCGAGATATGGCTACACCTTC.

The V gene is TRBV15, the J gene TRBJ1-5; D not certain. Germline V CDR1 and CDR2: LNHNV, YYDKDF (reference sequence). The CDR3 covers 13 residues. V was pared by 5 bases and J by 7 bases, with 12 bases between. The CDR3 loop is CATSQSMGQPQHF. The DNA of the CDR3 is TGTGCCACCAGCCAGAGCATGGGCCAGCCCCAGCATTTT.

As to this clone: Different DNA sequences within this sample yield the same CDR3. The chain is built from TRBV2 and TRBJ1-2; D unresolved. CDR3 length: 11 amino acids. Germline V lookup: CDR1 SNHLY, CDR2 FYNNEI. Trimming took off 3 bases at V and 5 bases at J, with 4 bases between the two ends. For the CDR3, the DNA is TGTGCCAGCAGTGAGGGGTATGGCTACACCTTC. This gives the protein CASSEGYGYTF. Complete variable domain (other parts from reference TRBV2 and TRBJ1-2): EPEVTQTPSHQVTQMGQEVILRCVPISNHLYFYWYRQILGQKVEFLVSFYNNEISEKSEIFDDQFSVERPDGSNFTLKIRSTKLEDSAMYFCASSEGYGYTFGSGTRLTVV.

The chain couples TRBV7-2 to TRBJ2-1; weak D call: TRBD2 (6 bases). Per germline, CDR1 SGHTA and CDR2 FQGNSA. The CDR3 is 15 amino acids. V was shortened by 0 bases and J by 7 bases, with 13 bases between the two germline ends. CDR3 DNA: TGTGCCAGCAGCTTAGCGGGGGGAATGAAAAATGAGCAGTTCTTC. It encodes CASSLAGGMKNEQFF.

The CDR3 DNA reads as TGTGCCAGCAGTTTTATCCGGGCAGGGGCCACCTCTGGGGCCAACGTCCTGACTTTC. This codes for CASSFIRAGATSGANVLTF. The chain joins TRBV27 to TRBJ2-6; D possibly corresponds to TRBD1 (6 bases). The germline V gene encodes CDR1 MNHEY and CDR2 SMNVEV (reference sequence). V lost 3 bases to trimming and J lost 0 bases, with 18 bases between them. The CDR3 runs to 19 residues.

Comments on this clone: Within the sample, other DNA sequences also encode this same CDR3. The V and J genes are TRBV18 and TRBJ1-2; 9 bases map to TRBD1. Losses at the gene ends were 3 bases for V and 8 bases for J; bases not matched to a gene: 7. CDR3 length: 14 residues. The germline V gene has CDR1 KGHSH and CDR2 LQKENI. The CDR3, as DNA: TGTGCCAGCTCACCTCCCGGGACAGGGAACGGCTACACCTTC. This translates into CASSPPGTGNGYTF.

The chain joins TRBV11-1 to TRBJ1-1; D is perhaps TRBD1 (6 bases). Germline assignment: CDR1 SGHAT and CDR2 FQDESV (reference sequence). V was shortened by 4 bases and J by 3 bases, with 12 bases between the two germline ends. The CDR3 has 14 amino acids. CDR3 nucleotides: TGTGCCAGCAGCTCACAGGGTGTGTACACTGAAGCTTTCTTT. Its translation: CASSSQGVYTEAFF.

This sequence joins TRBV7-7 and TRBJ2-5; 10 nucleotides match TRBD2. J lost 7 bases, V lost 0 bases, and 2 bases had no gene match. This CDR3 spans 14 amino acids. From germline, CDR1 is SSHAT and CDR2 FNYEAQ (reference sequence). DNA for the CDR3: TGTGCCAGCAGCTTAGCGTTAGCGGGGGGGACCCAGTACTTC. Protein sequence: CASSLALAGGTQYF.

The chain is built from TRBV18 and TRBJ1-6; D gene unclear. Germline V lookup: CDR1 KGHSH, CDR2 LQKENI. This CDR3 region has 14 residues. Trimming took off 1 base at V and 8 bases at J, with 9 bases between the two ends. The CDR3 loop reads CASSPLGDYSPLHF. The CDR3 nucleotides are TGTGCCAGCTCACCACTTGGCGACTATTCACCCCTCCACTTT. Looking up the rest from reference TRBV18 and TRBJ1-6 gives the full variable domain: NAGVMQNPRHLVRRRGQEARLRCSPMKGHSHVYWYRQLPEEGLKFMVYLQKENIIDESGMPKERFSAEFPKEGPSILRIQQVVRGDSAAYFCASSPLGDYSPLHFGNGTRLTVT.

This chain links TRBV11-2 with TRBJ2-6; D remains ambiguous. The CDR3 extends over 17 amino acids. Trimming shortened V by 2 bases and J by 2 bases, and 13 bases separated the two germline ends. Per germline, CDR1 SGHAT and CDR2 FQNNGV. CDR3 residues: CASSLQLPFTGANVLTF. For the CDR3, the DNA is TGTGCCAGCAGCTTACAGCTTCCCTTCACTGGGGCCAACGTCCTGACTTTC.

The chain is built from TRBV5-1 and TRBJ1-1; 9 nucleotides line up with TRBD1. The CDR3 spans 14 residues. V was pared by 5 bases and J by 1 base, with 3 bases of the junction left unmatched. Germline-derived CDR1 and CDR2 are SGHRS and YFSETQ. CDR3 coding DNA: TGCGCCAGCAGGACACAGGGGGCGAACACTGAAGCTTTCTTT. Translating it yields CASRTQGANTEAFF.